By share of the sample, the clone carrying this T cell receptor beta chain is medium-sized (0.01 to 0.1%). No antigen is known for it. This entry belongs to a study of PD-1 blockade in classical Hodgkin lymphoma. Whole-study results and caveats: Complete responders showed a baseline diversity that resembled the diversity of newly diagnosed patients. The causes of the repertoire differences, possibly disease activity or prior therapy, remain undefined. Exclusion was the outcome for patients who began nivolumab under 1 year after ASCT.

The table came from immunoSEQ multiplex PCR; TCRdb's copy has only in-frame clones and leaves some out. Here the sample spans 25,000 to 30,000 clones, about 81% being singletons. Relapse was seen in all patients after autologous stem cell transplantation, and brentuximab vedotin exposure was variable. The CDR3 sequence is 13 residues long. Germline V gives CDR1 SNHLY, CDR2 FYNNEI. Trimming removed 5 bases from V and 5 bases from J, with 12 bases in between. The V call is TRBV2, the J call TRBJ2-5; D unclear. Sequences were derived from peripheral blood mononuclear cells (PBMCs), sampled before the second cycle of nivolumab. The receptor comes from a human donor with classical Hodgkin lymphoma. CDR3 bases: TGTGCCAGCAGTCCTGAATACGGGGAGACCCAGTACTTC. Protein sequence: CASSPEYGETQYF.